The following is a T cell receptor (beta chain) sequence with its context. This entry is derived from a study of blood T cell repertoires in COVID-19. Background on the study: Some COVID-19 samples were acute and others convalescent; all came from the United States, Italy and Spain.

Authors' data handling: Using reference gene primer amplification, nucleated cell counts were estimated. Sequencing used immunoSEQ multiplex PCR; TCRdb keeps in-frame clones, though not all of them. The DNA gave D and trimming, while V, J and clone size come from that table. The sample has around 110,000 clones, around four fifths seen once. Germline CDR1 and CDR2: SGDLS and YYNGEE. The CDR3 has 16 residues. After removal of 3 bases from V and 1 base from J, the junction contained 7 bases not matched to a gene. The gene calls are TRBV9 and TRBJ1-1; TRBD1 matches 9 bases. This TCR came from a man aged 65-85 years with acute or convalescent COVID-19. The sequencing sample was made of peripheral blood. CDR3 in amino acids: CASSARDRAQNTEAFF. The CDR3 DNA is TGTGCCAGCAGCGCCCGGGACAGGGCGCAGAACACTGAAGCTTTCTTT.